The source of this T cell receptor (beta chain) is a study of cytomegalovirus exposure and HLA in healthy donors. About the research overall: From about 179 million T cells, an earlier analysis saw roughly 110 million unique TCR beta sequences.

Remarks on this clone: Its antigen is unidentified.

It was with 60 Vbeta and 13 Jbeta primers that the PCR ran. Profiled with immunoSEQ multiplex PCR; TCRdb holds only in-frame clones, not every one. Here the sample table reports 150,000 or so clones. General study points: Previous analysis showed most TCR beta V segments were productive about 90% or about 30% of the time. Immune exposure information comprised only CMV serostatus. Accurate predictions that matched the HLA-A and HLA-B alleles of most subjects were reportedly made from TCR beta sequences.

The receptor's source is a woman aged 45 to 65 in good health and CMV-seronegative. The sample consisted of PBMCs.

CDR3 nucleotides: TGCGCCAGCAGCCAAGAGGTTGGAGGGGCGAGCGGGGAGCTGTTTTTT. Its protein is CASSQEVGGASGELFF. The chain couples TRBV4-3 to TRBJ2-2, with a tentative D call TRBD2 (6 bases). With 0 bases removed from V and 7 bases from J, the gap between germline ends came to 15 bases. The CDR3 spans 16 residues. Germline CDR1 is LGHNA and CDR2 is YSLEER.